These T cell receptor beta chains were read from a single sample in a study of shared clonotypes between healthy human individuals. Produced via immunoSEQ multiplex PCR; TCRdb's table is partial and in-frame only. The sample consists of 550,000 to 750,000 clones, 92% of them appearing once. Input material: naive CD8+ T cells sorted from blood. The receptors here all came from a man younger than 45 in good health. The CDR3 runs from the conserved cysteine through the conserved F or W. A D gene is named only where the DNA matches it firmly. Size is stated for part of the rows, as once, few or many counts, or as a class when the clone is expanded.

d_call clone_size j_call v_call cdr3_aa cdr3_nt
NA NA TRBJ2-3 TRBV5-4 CASSADYRTDTQYF TGTGCCAGCAGCGCGGATTACCGCACAGATACGCAGTATTTT
NA NA TRBJ2-5 TRBV18 CASSPPRIASQETQYF TGTGCCAGCTCACCACCCAGGATAGCTTCCCAAGAGACCCAGTACTTC
NA NA TRBJ2-5 TRBV6-6 CASSSGVQYF TGTGCCAGCAGCTCCGGGGTCCAGTACTTC
NA once TRBJ1-1 TRBV28 CASSLQGFMNTEAFF TGTGCCAGCAGTTTACAAGGTTTCATGAACACTGAAGCTTTCTTT
NA NA TRBJ1-1 TRBV9 CASSPINRADEAFF TGTGCCAGCAGCCCCATTAACAGGGCTGATGAAGCTTTCTTT
TRBD1 NA TRBJ1-5 TRBV27 CASRNSGTVGQIGNQPQHF TGTGCCAGCAGAAACTCCGGGACAGTCGGACAGATTGGCAATCAGCCCCAGCATTTT
TRBD2 once TRBJ2-7 TRBV9 CASSVLAGDHEQYF TGTGCCAGCAGCGTATTAGCGGGAGACCACGAGCAGTACTTC
NA NA TRBJ2-3 TRBV15 CATSRTSLRGTDTQYF TGTGCCACCAGCAGAACTTCTCTCCGTGGCACAGATACGCAGTATTTT
NA NA TRBJ2-7 TRBV7-8 CASSLPRGESNEQYF TGTGCCAGCAGCTTACCCAGGGGGGAGTCGAACGAGCAGTACTTC
TRBD1 NA TRBJ1-4 TRBV7-9 CASSSRDSEGEKLFF TGTGCCAGCAGCTCCAGGGACAGTGAGGGGGAAAAACTGTTTTTT
NA NA TRBJ2-2 TRBV10-3 CAISGDTGELFF TGTGCCATCAGTGGGGACACCGGGGAGCTGTTTTTT
TRBD1 NA TRBJ2-7 TRBV6-5 CASSYSSGTGAYEQYF TGTGCCAGCAGTTACTCGAGCGGGACAGGGGCCTACGAGCAGTACTTC
TRBD2 NA TRBJ2-7 TRBV5-4 CASSSWTSGISYEQYF TGTGCCAGCAGCTCCTGGACTAGCGGGATTTCCTACGAGCAGTACTTC
TRBD2 NA TRBJ2-7 TRBV2 CASSASPPTSGRAYEQYF TGTGCCAGCAGTGCGTCCCCCCCGACTAGCGGGAGGGCCTACGAGCAGTACTTC
NA NA TRBJ2-1 TRBV7-8 CASSLAGGLEQFF TGTGCCAGCAGCTTAGCCGGGGGGCTAGAGCAGTTCTTC
NA few TRBJ1-1 TRBV5-6 CASSLELGLNTEAFF TGTGCCAGCAGCTTGGAGCTGGGTCTGAACACTGAAGCTTTCTTT
NA NA TRBJ2-3 TRBV23-1 CASSLTSLSGDTQYF TGCGCCAGCAGTCTTACTAGCCTATCCGGGGATACGCAGTATTTT
NA NA TRBJ2-1 TRBV7-9 CASSRIGGAYNEQFF TGTGCCAGCAGCCGAATAGGGGGGGCATACAATGAGCAGTTCTTC
TRBD1 once TRBJ1-4 TRBV7-2 CASSLRQGGEKLFF TGTGCCAGCAGCTTAAGACAGGGGGGGGAAAAACTGTTTTTT
TRBD2 NA TRBJ2-1 TRBV6-1 CASSVLGLADYNEQFF TGTGCCAGCAGTGTTTTGGGACTAGCGGATTACAATGAGCAGTTCTTC
NA NA TRBJ1-1 TRBV10-2 CASSEAGPLGTEAFF TGCGCCAGCAGTGAGGCAGGGCCCTTGGGCACTGAAGCTTTCTTT
TRBD1 once TRBJ2-7 TRBV29-1 CSVGQGMSTYEQYF TGCAGCGTTGGACAGGGTATGTCGACCTACGAGCAGTACTTC
TRBD1 few TRBJ2-7 TRBV9 CASSAGQGQYEQYF TGTGCCAGCAGCGCCGGACAGGGTCAGTACGAGCAGTACTTC
NA NA TRBJ2-2 TRBV7-3 CASSSTLAKLTGELFF TGTGCCAGCAGCTCTACACTAGCTAAGTTAACCGGGGAGCTGTTTTTT
NA NA TRBJ1-3 TRBV2 CASSEGLSGNTIYF TGTGCCAGCAGTGAAGGCCTCTCTGGAAACACCATATATTTT
NA NA TRBJ1-4 TRBV6-5 CASSPQPGGELFF TGTGCCAGCAGCCCCCAACCTGGGGGGGAACTGTTTTTT
TRBD2 NA TRBJ2-5 TRBV10-3 CAISGTSGQETQYF TGTGCCATCAGCGGGACTAGCGGCCAAGAGACCCAGTACTTC
NA NA TRBJ2-5 TRBV9 CASSVSLLAQETQYF TGTGCCAGCAGCGTAAGCTTGCTAGCGCAAGAGACCCAGTACTTC
TRBD2 NA TRBJ2-7 TRBV7-8 CASSSSMGTTSLEQYF TGTGCCAGCAGCTCTAGCATGGGGACTACGTCACTCGAGCAGTACTTC
NA once TRBJ2-2 TRBV27 CASSPRDRLNTGELFF TGTGCCAGCAGTCCGAGAGACAGGTTGAACACCGGGGAGCTGTTTTTT
TRBD2 NA TRBJ2-1 TRBV27 CASSRLAGAYNEQFF TGTGCCAGCAGTCGACTAGCGGGAGCCTACAATGAGCAGTTCTTC
TRBD1 once TRBJ2-5 TRBV7-9 CASSQLGLAGTAQETQYF TGTGCCAGCAGCCAATTGGGTCTGGCCGGGACAGCCCAAGAGACCCAGTACTTC
NA NA TRBJ2-7 TRBV6-5 CASSSGGISYEQYF TGTGCCAGCAGTTCCGGGGGTATCTCCTACGAGCAGTACTTC
TRBD2 NA TRBJ2-3 TRBV27 CASSFYSGSADTQYF TGTGCCAGCAGTTTTTATAGCGGGAGTGCAGATACGCAGTATTTT
NA NA TRBJ1-1 TRBV2 CASSEGVLGTEAFF TGTGCCAGCAGTGAAGGGGTGTTGGGCACTGAAGCTTTCTTT
NA NA TRBJ2-5 TRBV11-2 CASSLSLSGGKQETQYF TGTGCCAGCAGCTTAAGCCTGTCCGGCGGAAAACAAGAGACCCAGTACTTC
NA NA TRBJ2-7 TRBV12-2 CASRLALPLLSGSRHEQYF TGTGCAAGTCGCTTAGCCCTCCCTCTATTGAGCGGGAGTCGACACGAGCAGTACTTC
NA once TRBJ2-2 TRBV11-3 CASSLGSDIVFNTGELFF TGTGCCAGCAGCCTAGGGTCGGACATAGTCTTCAACACCGGGGAGCTGTTTTTT
TRBD1 NA TRBJ2-7 TRBV5-1 CASSAGQGAVYEQYF TGCGCCAGCAGCGCGGGACAGGGGGCGGTTTACGAGCAGTACTTC
TRBD2 NA TRBJ2-3 TRBV2 CAIYAGAVTHTDTQYF TGTGCCATCTATGCGGGAGCGGTGACCCACACAGATACGCAGTATTTT
NA NA TRBJ2-1 TRBV5-1 CASSFKALSHNEQFF TGCGCCAGCAGCTTCAAGGCCCTCTCCCACAATGAGCAGTTCTTC
TRBD2 NA TRBJ2-1 TRBV28 CASSPPDPGLAGGTPFF TGTGCCAGCAGCCCCCCTGATCCGGGACTAGCGGGAGGAACCCCGTTCTTC
NA NA TRBJ2-7 TRBV10-1 CASSESPGTADEQYF TGCGCCAGCAGTGAGTCTCCGGGTACCGCCGACGAGCAGTACTTC
NA NA TRBJ2-6 TRBV14 CASSQESQVGLGSGANVLTF TGTGCCAGCAGCCAAGAATCACAGGTTGGCCTTGGCTCTGGGGCCAACGTCCTGACTTTC
NA NA TRBJ2-7 TRBV4-3 CASSQVWSSSYEQYF TGCGCCAGCAGCCAAGTTTGGTCTAGCTCCTACGAGCAGTACTTC
NA NA TRBJ2-7 TRBV27 CASSLLAGYEQYF TGTGCCAGCAGTTTACTGGCAGGGTACGAGCAGTACTTC
TRBD1 NA TRBJ2-7 TRBV7-9 CASSHDRDSYEQYF TGTGCCAGCAGCCACGACAGGGATTCCTACGAGCAGTACTTC
TRBD2 NA TRBJ2-1 TRBV27 CASKSSGVTYNEQFF TGTGCCAGTAAATCTAGCGGGGTGACCTACAATGAGCAGTTCTTC